This TCR beta chain came from a study of blood T cells in healthy people across ages. With a J-beta primer mix and a sample-barcoded 5' primer, a second PCR ran about 6 to 11 cycles. TCRdb re-called the 5' RACE reads through MiXCR, storing one row per CDR3 protein. The top ten hold approximately 4% of the sample, which has about 800,000 distinct CDR3 sequences, 25% seen once. Trimming stripped 2 bases from V and 3 bases from J, with 5 bases between. The CDR3 consists of 13 residues. Germline assignment: CDR1 LGHNA and CDR2 YSLEER. These data are also associated with another study on T cells of mothers and their children. This second study notes: Inherited differences only slightly affect thymic shaping of TCR recombination output.

Input material: blood. The V call is TRBV4-3, the J call TRBJ1-5; no clear D gene. This sequence originates from a boy aged 5-17 years in good health. CDR3 protein: CASSQRVNQPQHF. CDR3 in DNA: TGCGCCAGCAGCCAAAGGGTCAATCAGCCCCAGCATTTT.